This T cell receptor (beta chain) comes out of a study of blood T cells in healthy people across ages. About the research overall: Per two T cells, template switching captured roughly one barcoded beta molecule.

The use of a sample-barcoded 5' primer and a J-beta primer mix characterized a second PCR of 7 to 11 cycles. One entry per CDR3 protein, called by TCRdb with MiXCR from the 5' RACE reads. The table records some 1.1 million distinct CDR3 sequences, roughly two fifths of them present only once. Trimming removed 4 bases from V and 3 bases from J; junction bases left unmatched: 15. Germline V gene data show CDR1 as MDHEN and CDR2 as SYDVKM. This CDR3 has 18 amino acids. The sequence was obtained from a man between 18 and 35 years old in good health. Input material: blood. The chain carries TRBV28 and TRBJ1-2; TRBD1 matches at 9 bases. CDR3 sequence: CASSSATDPGQGHYGYTF. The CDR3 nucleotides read TGTGCCAGCAGTTCCGCCACTGACCCGGGACAGGGCCACTATGGCTACACCTTC.